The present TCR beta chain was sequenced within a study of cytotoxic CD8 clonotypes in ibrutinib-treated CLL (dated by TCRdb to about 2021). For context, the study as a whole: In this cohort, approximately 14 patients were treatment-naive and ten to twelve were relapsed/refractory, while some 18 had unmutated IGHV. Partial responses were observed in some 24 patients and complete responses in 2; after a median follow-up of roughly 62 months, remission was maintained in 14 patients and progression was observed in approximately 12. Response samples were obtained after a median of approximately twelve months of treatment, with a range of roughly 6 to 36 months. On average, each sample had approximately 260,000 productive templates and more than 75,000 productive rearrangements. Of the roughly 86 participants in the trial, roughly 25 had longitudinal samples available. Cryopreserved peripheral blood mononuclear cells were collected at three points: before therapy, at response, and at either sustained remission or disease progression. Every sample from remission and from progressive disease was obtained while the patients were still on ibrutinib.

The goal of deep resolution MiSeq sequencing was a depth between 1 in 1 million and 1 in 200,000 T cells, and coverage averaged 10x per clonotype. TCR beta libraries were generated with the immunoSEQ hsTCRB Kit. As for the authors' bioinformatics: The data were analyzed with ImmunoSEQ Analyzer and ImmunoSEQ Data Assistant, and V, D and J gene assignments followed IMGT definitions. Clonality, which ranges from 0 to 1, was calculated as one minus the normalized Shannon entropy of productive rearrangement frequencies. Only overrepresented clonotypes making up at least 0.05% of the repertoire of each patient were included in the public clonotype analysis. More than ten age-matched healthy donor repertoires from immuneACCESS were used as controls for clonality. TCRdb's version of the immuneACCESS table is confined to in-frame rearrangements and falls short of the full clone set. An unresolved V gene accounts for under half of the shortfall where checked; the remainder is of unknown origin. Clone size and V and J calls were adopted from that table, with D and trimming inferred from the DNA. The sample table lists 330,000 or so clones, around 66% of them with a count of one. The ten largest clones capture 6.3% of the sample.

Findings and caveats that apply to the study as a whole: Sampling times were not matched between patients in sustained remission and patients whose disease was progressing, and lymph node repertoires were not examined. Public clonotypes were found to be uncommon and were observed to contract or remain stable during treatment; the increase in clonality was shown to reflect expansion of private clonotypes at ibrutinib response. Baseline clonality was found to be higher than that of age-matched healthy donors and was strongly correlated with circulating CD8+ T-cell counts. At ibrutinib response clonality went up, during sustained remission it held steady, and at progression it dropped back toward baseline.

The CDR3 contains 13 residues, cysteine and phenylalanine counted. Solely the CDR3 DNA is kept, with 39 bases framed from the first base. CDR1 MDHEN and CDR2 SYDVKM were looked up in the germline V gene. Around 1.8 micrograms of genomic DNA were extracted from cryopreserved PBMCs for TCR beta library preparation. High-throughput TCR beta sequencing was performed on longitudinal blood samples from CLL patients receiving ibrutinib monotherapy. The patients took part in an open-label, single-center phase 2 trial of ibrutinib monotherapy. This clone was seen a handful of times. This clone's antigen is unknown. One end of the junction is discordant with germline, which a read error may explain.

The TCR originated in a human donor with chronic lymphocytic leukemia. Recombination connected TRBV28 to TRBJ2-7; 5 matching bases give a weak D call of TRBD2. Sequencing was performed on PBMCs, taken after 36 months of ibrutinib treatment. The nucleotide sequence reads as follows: TGTGCCAGCAGTTTAGGGAGTGCCTACGAGCAGTGCTTC. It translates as CASSLGSAYEQCF.